The T cell receptor (beta chain) under discussion was sequenced for a study of CD8 T cells in ankylosing spondylitis. Study results and limitations: With a CD8+ phenotype, disease-linked clones were relatively rare in peripheral blood. The study looked at matched synovial fluid samples from ankylosing spondylitis patients. Disease-linked clones were reported to be significantly enriched there. About 8 highly homologous variants made up a TCR beta motif, and this motif appeared characteristic of ankylosing spondylitis blood.

Concerning this clonotype itself: Its antigen is unknown.

TCRdb reprocessed the 5' RACE reads with MiXCR, giving one entry per CDR3 protein. The sample carries about 200,000 distinct CDR3 sequences, around a quarter recorded once. V dropped 4 bases and J dropped 4; count of bases not matched to a gene: 12. CDR1 and CDR2 (germline): LGHDT, YNNKEL (reference sequence). This CDR3 spans 16 amino acids. The rearrangement links TRBV3-1 to TRBJ2-5; the match to TRBD2 covers 7 bases. Sequenced sample: blood, either unsorted or a sorted T cell fraction (not recorded which). The sequence derives from a male donor with ankylosing spondylitis or in good health (not recorded which). The DNA for the CDR3 is TGTGCCAGCAGCCGTTGGGGAGGGGTTCGAGGAGAGACCCAGTACTTC. Translation gives CASSRWGGVRGETQYF.